Below are 29 T cell receptor beta chains sequenced from a single sample in a study of T cells in Graves' hyperthyroidism and ophthalmopathy. The source material, RNA transcripts, was used to amplify TCR beta CDR3 regions. The study used the HTBI primer set for a first-round RT-PCR of the TCR CDR3. TCRdb independently ran MiXCR on the multiplex PCR reads; one entry per CDR3 protein. The sample has about 420,000 distinct CDR3 sequences; approximately 15% are singletons. The sample was blood. All receptors come from a young woman with Graves' hyperthyroidism.

This clonotype was seen repeatedly, ten times or more. The chain is built from TRBV2 and TRBJ1-6; D call uncertain. V lost 6 bases and J 7 bases, leaving 10 bases between the germline ends. Germline CDR1 SNHLY, CDR2 FYNNEI. This CDR3 has 13 amino acids. The CDR3 region has the DNA TGTGCCAGCAGGTTTGAGACAAATTCACCCCTCCACTTT. Amino acids: CASRFETNSPLHF.

The sample holds many counts of this clonotype. The V gene is TRBV5-6, the J gene TRBJ2-5; tentatively, D is TRBD1 or TRBD2 (6 bases each). From germline, CDR1 is SGHDT and CDR2 YYEEEE. The CDR3 has 16 amino acids. V lost 0 bases and J 7 bases, leaving 19 bases between the germline ends. CDR3 nucleotides: TGTGCCAGCAGCTTGGGACTGGGGGGCGTCGATGGGACCCAGTACTTC. The encoded protein is CASSLGLGGVDGTQYF.

J is TRBJ2-3 and V is TRBV19; TRBD2 agrees at 13 bases. CDR1 is LNHDA, CDR2 SQIVND, per germline (reference sequence). With V trimmed by 3 bases and J by 7 bases, 7 bases remained unmatched. The CDR3 sequence is 16 residues long. CDR3 protein: CASSIETSGRRNTQYF. CDR3 nucleotides: TGTGCCAGTAGTATTGAGACTAGCGGGAGGCGAAATACGCAGTATTTT.

This clonotype was counted many times. V gene TRBV27 combines with J gene TRBJ1-2; D call uncertain. CDR1 and CDR2 (germline): MNHEY, SMNVEV (reference sequence). V was shortened by 2 bases and J by 5 bases, with 9 bases between the two germline ends. The CDR3 runs to 13 residues. CDR3 sequence (DNA): TGTGCCAGCAGTTTACCCCCCCCTTATGGCTACACCTTC. Amino acids: CASSLPPPYGYTF.

This clonotype was observed at least ten times. The rearrangement links TRBV6-1 to TRBJ2-7; 8 nucleotides align to TRBD1. V lost 6 bases, J lost 2 bases, and 9 bases stayed unmatched. The CDR3 sequence is 15 residues long. CDR1 and CDR2 from the germline V gene are MNHNS and SASEGT. The CDR3 here is CASSRGTGDPYEQYF. In nucleotides, the CDR3 is TGTGCCAGCAGCCGCGGGACAGGCGACCCCTACGAGCAGTACTTC.

This clonotype was seen repeatedly, ten times or more. V gene TRBV2 combines with J gene TRBJ2-3; D might be TRBD1 (6 bases). The V end was cut by 6 bases, the J end by 1 base, with 14 bases between. CDR3 length: 15 amino acids. In germline, CDR1 is SNHLY, CDR2 FYNNEI. This CDR3 reads CASSQQGMGTDTQYF. The CDR3 nucleotides are TGTGCCAGCAGCCAACAGGGAATGGGCACAGATACGCAGTATTTT.

This clonotype has at least ten counts. This rearrangement joins TRBV12-3 or TRBV12-4 to TRBJ1-1, with a possible D match to TRBD1 (5 bases). The germline V and J ends were trimmed by 5 bases and 6 bases, with 10 bases remaining between them. The CDR3 runs 12 residues. This CDR3 reads CASSLTVAEAFF. The CDR3 DNA is TGTGCCAGCAGTCTGACAGTTGCTGAAGCTTTCTTT.

At least ten counts were recorded for this clonotype. This sequence joins TRBV6-1 and TRBJ2-2; D not resolved. The CDR3 totals 15 residues. Per germline, CDR1 MNHNS and CDR2 SASEGT. Trimming removed 8 bases from V and 9 bases from J, with 22 bases in between. CDR3 DNA sequence: TGTGCCAGCCGCTCGCACCCCTGGGTCCGAAGGGAGCTGTTTTTT. Protein product: CASRSHPWVRRELFF.

This clonotype occurred once. The chain uses TRBV6-2 or TRBV6-3 and TRBJ1-5; tentatively, D is TRBD1 (5 bases). Trimming took 2 bases from V and 5 from J, leaving 10 bases between them. CDR1 and CDR2 from the germline V gene are MNHEY and SVGEGT. This CDR3 has 14 amino acids. Written as DNA, the CDR3 is TGTGCCAGCAGTTACGGGACCCGCTATCAGCCCCAGCATTTT. Its translation is CASSYGTRYQPQHF.

This clonotype was found a few times. The J gene is TRBJ2-4, the V gene TRBV7-8; no clear D gene. Trimming shortened V by 3 bases and J by 2 bases, and 14 bases separated the two germline ends. This CDR3 contains 16 residues. CDR1 SGHVS and CDR2 FQNEAQ come from the germline V gene. As DNA, the CDR3 is TGTGCCAGCAGCTTGGGCAGAGGAAACTCCAAAAACATTCAGTACTTC. Residues: CASSLGRGNSKNIQYF.

In this sample, this clonotype turned up many times. The chain links TRBV14 to TRBJ2-3; D is uncertain. Trimming left V 2 bases short and J 0 bases short, with 18 bases between. Germline V gene data show CDR1 as SGHDN and CDR2 as FVKESK. The CDR3 sequence is 18 residues long. CDR3 protein: CASSQIPGRGSSTDTQYF. The CDR3 DNA sequence: TGTGCCAGCAGCCAAATTCCCGGGCGAGGATCTAGCACAGATACGCAGTATTTT.

V gene TRBV5-1 combines with J gene TRBJ1-2; D is perhaps TRBD1 (6 bases). Germline V gene lookup returns CDR1 SGHRS and CDR2 YFSETQ. The CDR3 spans 14 residues. V was pared by 6 bases and J by 4 bases, with 16 bases between. The CDR3 here is CASTISIGGYGYTF. The CDR3 DNA reads as TGCGCCAGCACAATATCAATAGGGGGCTATGGCTACACCTTC.

This clonotype was detected many times. J is TRBJ2-5 and V is TRBV18; no clear D gene. From germline, CDR1 is KGHSH and CDR2 LQKENI. V lost 5 bases and J 2 bases, leaving 6 bases between the germline ends. CDR3 length: 12 residues. The CDR3, as DNA: TGTGCCAGCTCATTCACACAAGAGACCCAGTACTTC. As protein: CASSFTQETQYF.

In this sample, this clonotype turned up many times. The gene calls are TRBV12-3 or TRBV12-4 and TRBJ1-5, with D perhaps TRBD1 (6 bases). The CDR3 is 13 residues long. V was cut by 11 bases and J by 3 bases, with 14 bases left in between. The CDR3 loop is CASRGGVNQPQHF. The DNA of the CDR3 is TGTGCCTCAAGGGGGGGAGTCAATCAGCCCCAGCATTTT.

This clonotype was detected ten times or more. The rearrangement uses TRBV30 and TRBJ2-7; 8 nucleotides agree with TRBD2. The length of the CDR3 is 11 residues. V was pared by 4 bases and J by 6 bases, with 2 bases of the junction left unmatched. Per germline, CDR1 GTSNPN and CDR2 SVGIG (reference sequence). CDR3 DNA sequence: TGTGCCTGGAAGGGGACTAGCGAGCAGTACTTC. This codes for CAWKGTSEQYF. Looking up the rest from reference TRBV30 and TRBJ2-7 gives the full variable domain: SQTIHQWPATLVQPVGSPLSLECTVEGTSNPNLYWYRQAAGRGLQLLFYSVGIGQISSEVPQNLSASRPQDRQFILSSKKLLLSDSGFYLCAWKGTSEQYFGPGTRLTVT.

In this sample, this clonotype turned up many times. The rearrangement links TRBV7-2 to TRBJ2-7, with 7 positions matching TRBD2. The CDR3 is made up of 14 amino acids. CDR1 SGHTA and CDR2 FQGNSA come from the germline V gene. V trimming: 7 bases; J trimming: 4 bases; junction bases outside the gene matches: 10. The CDR3 sequence: CASNPAGTQYEQYF. CDR3 bases: TGTGCCAGCAACCCAGCGGGAACCCAATACGAGCAGTACTTC. Using reference TRBV7-2 and TRBJ2-7 for the parts outside the CDR3, the full variable domain is GAGVSQSPSNKVTEKGKDVELRCDPISGHTALYWYRQSLGQGLEFLIYFQGNSAPDKSGLPSDRFSAERTGGSVSTLTIQRTQQEDSAVYLCASNPAGTQYEQYFGPGTRLTVT.

This chain joins TRBV4-3 and TRBJ2-5; D may match TRBD1 or TRBD2 (5 bases each). The CDR3 sequence is 14 residues long. Germline CDR1 reads LGHNA; CDR2 reads YSLEER. Trimming took 3 bases from V and 4 from J, leaving 12 bases between them. The CDR3 protein is CASSHDTGTETQYF. The CDR3 nucleotides read TGCGCCAGCAGCCACGATACCGGGACAGAGACCCAGTACTTC.

The chain couples TRBV12-3 or TRBV12-4 to TRBJ2-7; 10 bases are a match to TRBD1. CDR3 size: 14 residues. Trimming at V came to 3 bases and at J to 5 bases, leaving 4 bases not matched to a gene. Here the CDR3 reads CASSLGDRGHEQYF. The CDR3 region has the DNA TGTGCCAGCAGTTTGGGGGACAGGGGACACGAGCAGTACTTC.

This clonotype has only a few counts. This chain joins TRBV12-3 or TRBV12-4 and TRBJ1-1; D might be TRBD1 (5 bases). The CDR3 is 13 amino acids. The germline V and J ends were trimmed by 4 bases and 3 bases, with 9 bases remaining between them. Here the CDR3 reads CASSSWGDTEAFF. In DNA, the CDR3 is TGTGCCAGCAGTTCGTGGGGGGACACTGAAGCTTTCTTT.

This clonotype was recorded a few times. The rearrangement uses TRBV30 and TRBJ1-1; 8 nucleotides line up with TRBD1. Germline V lookup: CDR1 GTSNPN, CDR2 SVGIG (reference sequence). The CDR3 contains 15 residues. V shed 2 bases, J shed 1 base, and the junction held 6 bases outside the gene matches. CDR3 protein: CAWSPWDRTNTEAFF. The DNA for the CDR3 is TGTGCCTGGAGTCCCTGGGACAGGACGAACACTGAAGCTTTCTTT.

This clonotype was picked up many times. The chain couples TRBV30 to TRBJ1-6, with a tentative D call TRBD1 (5 bases). The CDR3 runs 13 residues. The V gene lost 5 bases and the J gene lost 8 bases, with 13 bases spanning the gap. CDR1 is GTSNPN, CDR2 SVGIG, per germline (reference sequence). CDR3 DNA: TGTGCCTGGTCAAAAGAACAGGATTCACCCCTCCACTTT. Its translation is CAWSKEQDSPLHF.

This clonotype has more than one count but fewer than ten. The V and J genes are TRBV7-9 and TRBJ1-2; a possible D gene is TRBD1 (6 bases). Trimming stripped 5 bases from V and 8 bases from J, with 15 bases between. Germline V gene sequence: CDR1 SEHNR, CDR2 FQNEAQ (reference sequence). CDR3 length equals 13 residues. CDR3 in amino acids: CASSEPGAWGYTF. The CDR3 DNA is TGTGCCAGCAGCGAACCGGGGGCTTGGGGCTACACCTTC.

This clonotype was recorded many times. The rearrangement links TRBV20-1 to TRBJ2-3; TRBD2 matches 11 bases. The trim removed 0 bases at V and 3 bases at J, leaving 5 bases unmatched. The V gene's germline CDR1 is DFQATT and CDR2 SNEGSKA (reference sequence). The CDR3 loop spans 16 amino acids. CDR3 sequence (DNA): TGCAGTGCTAGAGATCAACTAGCGGGGGTTACAGATACGCAGTATTTT. Protein: CSARDQLAGVTDTQYF.

This clonotype was observed many times. This rearrangement joins TRBV19 to TRBJ1-5; 7 bases fit TRBD1. V trimming: 5 bases; J trimming: 1 base; junction bases outside the gene matches: 5. Germline V gene data show CDR1 as LNHDA and CDR2 as SQIVND (reference sequence). This CDR3 comprises 15 residues. The CDR3 is CASSEQGLSNQPQHF. DNA of the CDR3: TGTGCCAGTAGTGAACAGGGGTTGAGCAATCAGCCCCAGCATTTT.

This clonotype was detected ten times or more. The CDR3 region is CSAGDLGGYTF. The DNA for the CDR3 is TGCAGCGCCGGGGACCTGGGGGGCTACACCTTC. This rearrangement joins TRBV29-1 to TRBJ1-2, with D maybe TRBD1 (5 bases). Germline V CDR1 and CDR2: SQVTM, ANQGSEA. CDR3 length: 11 amino acids. The V end was cut by 7 bases, the J end by 8 bases, with 14 bases between.

This clonotype was recorded many times. The rearrangement links TRBV6-1 to TRBJ2-3; 9 bases fit TRBD2. Germline trimming cut 5 bases from V and 4 bases from J; bases unmatched to any gene: 7. The CDR3 runs to 15 residues. Germline V gives CDR1 MNHNS, CDR2 SASEGT. The CDR3 loop reads CASSSHSGGSDTQYF. CDR3 bases: TGTGCCAGCAGTTCCCATAGCGGGGGTTCAGATACGCAGTATTTT.

There are many counts of this clonotype. The gene calls are TRBV4-1 and TRBJ2-7; the D is unclear. The V and J ends lost 4 bases and 2 bases respectively, with 12 bases between them. The CDR3 consists of 14 residues. CDR1 and CDR2 (germline): MGHRA, YSYEKL. This CDR3 is CASSPLWTAYEQYF. CDR3 nucleotide sequence: TGCGCCAGCAGCCCCCTCTGGACGGCCTACGAGCAGTACTTC.

J is TRBJ2-7 and V is TRBV19, with D perhaps being TRBD1 or TRBD2 (5 bases each). This CDR3 is 15 amino acids long. Trimming stripped 4 bases from V and 4 bases from J, with 17 bases between. The V gene's germline CDR1 is LNHDA and CDR2 SQIVND (reference sequence). CDR3 loop: CASSTGTAGGYEQYF. CDR3 sequence (DNA): TGTGCCAGTAGTACCGGGACCGCGGGTGGTTACGAGCAGTACTTC.

J is TRBJ2-3 and V is TRBV18; possibly TRBD1 for D (7 bases). The CDR3 has 15 residues. CDR1 is KGHSH and CDR2 is LQKENI in the germline V gene. Trimming cost V 3 bases and J 0 bases, with 10 bases left between them. CDR3 sequence: CASSPQGGSTDTQYF. The CDR3 coding sequence is TGTGCCAGCTCACCCCAGGGGGGAAGCACAGATACGCAGTATTTT.